The rows below give T cell receptor beta chains drawn from one sample of a study of molecular identifiers for immune sequencing clone quantification. In TCRdb, the PCR reads were re-called with MiXCR into one record per CDR3 protein. The table lists some 320,000 distinct CDR3 sequences, roughly a quarter of them singletons. The specimen was naive CD8+ T cells from blood, with Jurkat cell RNA spiked in. All receptors come from a human donor in good health. Some libraries in this study had Jurkat cell RNA spiked in. Each CDR3 is given with its conserved first and last residue. Each record gives: CDR3 DNA, CDR3 protein, J gene, D gene, V gene, clone size. The D gene is left open where the match is weak. The size entry is marked missing in some rows and otherwise reads once, few, many or a size class.

TGCGCCAGCAGCTTGGGCTTGCCGTCTACCCTGAACACTGAAGCTTTCTTT | CASSLGLPSTLNTEAFF | TRBJ1-1 | . | TRBV5-1 | many
TGTGCCACCCGGGGACTACAGTTTGAAAAGCAGTTCTTC | CATRGLQFEKQFF | TRBJ2-1 | TRBD2 | TRBV27 | few
TGTGCCAGCAGCTTCGGACAGAAACAAAATGAAAAACTGTTTTTT | CASSFGQKQNEKLFF | TRBJ1-4 | . | TRBV13 | few
TGTGCCAGCAGCGATCCGGGACTAGCTGGTTACGAGCAGTACTTC | CASSDPGLAGYEQYF | TRBJ2-7 | TRBD2 | TRBV7-9 | .
TGCAGCGTTGAAGGGGAGGGCTACAGACCCAATTACAATGAGCAGTTCTTC | CSVEGEGYRPNYNEQFF | TRBJ2-1 | TRBD2 | TRBV29-1 | few
TGTGCCAGCAGCTTAGGAGGTCAGCTCCCAGATACGCAGTATTTT | CASSLGGQLPDTQYF | TRBJ2-3 | . | TRBV11-2 | many
TGTGCCAGCAGCTTTCGCACGTCGTTTCGCGGAAAAAAAGAGACCCAGTACTTC | CASSFRTSFRGKKETQYF | TRBJ2-5 | . | TRBV5-6 | .
TGTGCCAGCAGCCCGCCGGGACTCAAGCACACTGAAGCTTTCTTT | CASSPPGLKHTEAFF | TRBJ1-1 | . | TRBV7-9 | few
TGCGCCAGCAGTGTAGTTGCGACAGGGGGCTCTGAAGCTTTCTTT | CASSVVATGGSEAFF | TRBJ1-1 | TRBD1 | TRBV10-2 | many
TGTGCCAGCTCACTTACAGGGACTCACTACGAGCAGTACTTC | CASSLTGTHYEQYF | TRBJ2-7 | . | TRBV18 | .
TGTGCCAGCAGCTTACGGGGTTACCAAGAGACCCAGTACTTC | CASSLRGYQETQYF | TRBJ2-5 | . | TRBV7-9 | few
TGTGCCAGCAGTGTAAGACTAATCACAGATACGCAGTATTTT | CASSVRLITDTQYF | TRBJ2-3 | . | TRBV12-3/TRBV12-4 | few
TGTGCCAGCAGCCAATTCGGTGAGCAGTACTTC | CASSQFGEQYF | TRBJ2-7 | . | TRBV16 | few
TGCGCCAGCAGCCAAAAGGGGCTAGCCGGGTTTACCCGCACAGATACGCAGTATTTT | CASSQKGLAGFTRTDTQYF | TRBJ2-3 | . | TRBV4-1 | few
TGTGCCAGCTCGCAGGAAGGGGACAGGCTGACTGAAGCTTTCTTT | CASSQEGDRLTEAFF | TRBJ1-1 | TRBD1 | TRBV18 | few
TGTGCCAGCAGGCGGTTCATTCAAGAGACCCAGTACTTC | CASRRFIQETQYF | TRBJ2-5 | . | TRBV6-2/TRBV6-3 | few
TGTGCCAGCAGCTTAGAGGTTAGCGACTACAATGAGCAGTTCTTC | CASSLEVSDYNEQFF | TRBJ2-1 | . | TRBV11-2 | few
TGTGCCACCAGCGCCCGGCTGGGGGAGCAGTACTTC | CATSARLGEQYF | TRBJ2-7 | . | TRBV24-1 | few
TGTGCCAGCAGTTGGGACAGGAACTACGAGCAGTACTTC | CASSWDRNYEQYF | TRBJ2-7 | TRBD1 | TRBV27 | .
TGCGCCAGCAGCATTATGCTCGCGGGAGACGAGCAGTACTTC | CASSIMLAGDEQYF | TRBJ2-7 | TRBD2 | TRBV7-9 | .
TGCGCCAGCAGCCAAGCATGGGACAGCTCGAACACTGAAGCTTTCTTT | CASSQAWDSSNTEAFF | TRBJ1-1 | TRBD1 | TRBV4-3 | .
TGTGCCAGCAGCATAGACGGACGGCTTTACTCTGGAAACACCATATATTTT | CASSIDGRLYSGNTIYF | TRBJ1-3 | . | TRBV7-9 | many
TGTGCCAGCAGTGAAGATATGGGAGCAGGGCTGTACGAGCAGTACTTC | CASSEDMGAGLYEQYF | TRBJ2-7 | . | TRBV6-1 | .
TGTACCAGCAGTTACGCCCTAGCGGGAGGCACAGATACGCAGTATTTT | CTSSYALAGGTDTQYF | TRBJ2-3 | TRBD2 | TRBV6-2/TRBV6-3 | .
TGTGCCAGCAGCTCTCCCCGGGCGGGACTAGCGGGGAGCCAAGAGACCCAGTACTTC | CASSSPRAGLAGSQETQYF | TRBJ2-5 | TRBD2 | TRBV7-2 | few
TGCGCCAGCAGCCAGGACCCGGGACAGGGGAACACCGGGGAGCTGTTTTTT | CASSQDPGQGNTGELFF | TRBJ2-2 | TRBD1 | TRBV4-3 | few
TGTGCCAGCAGCTTAGGGGCCCGGGGGCGCACAGATACGCAGTATTTT | CASSLGARGRTDTQYF | TRBJ2-3 | . | TRBV13 | many
TGTGCCAGCAGCTTGGAAGCAGCCAACTATGGCTACACCTTC | CASSLEAANYGYTF | TRBJ1-2 | . | TRBV5-6 | .
TGTGCCAGTAGTCAAACTAGCGGGGGGTATGACGAGCAGTACTTC | CASSQTSGGYDEQYF | TRBJ2-7 | TRBD2 | TRBV19 | few
TGCAGCGTTGACCAGACAGGGTACGAGCAGTACTTC | CSVDQTGYEQYF | TRBJ2-7 | TRBD1 | TRBV29-1 | many
TGTGCCAGCAGTCACGGGAGCTCCTACGAGCAGTACTTC | CASSHGSSYEQYF | TRBJ2-7 | . | TRBV27 | many
TGTGCCAGCAGCTCTGGATCCCTTGAGATCGAACGAAACTATGGCTACACCTTC | CASSSGSLEIERNYGYTF | TRBJ1-2 | . | TRBV7-9 | few
TGTGCCAGCAGGCCCGGGACAGGGGTCCACGAGCAGTACTTC | CASRPGTGVHEQYF | TRBJ2-7 | TRBD1 | TRBV12-3/TRBV12-4 | many
TGTGCCAGCAGGATGGTCCCCGGACAGGAGAACACTGAAGCTTTCTTT | CASRMVPGQENTEAFF | TRBJ1-1 | TRBD1 | TRBV6-2/TRBV6-3 | few
TGTGCCAGCAGCAGACCAGCCGTCAATCCAGATACGCAGTATTTT | CASSRPAVNPDTQYF | TRBJ2-3 | . | TRBV21-1 | many
TGTGCCAGCAGCGGAGAAGGCTCGGGGGCTCTCACAGATGCGCAGTATTTT | CASSGEGSGALTDAQYF | TRBJ2-3 | . | TRBV12-3/TRBV12-4 | .
TGTGCCAGCAGTTACTCGCGGCGTAGCAATCAGCCCCAGCATTTT | CASSYSRRSNQPQHF | TRBJ1-5 | . | TRBV6-6 | .
TGTGCCTGGAGTGCCGACAGTAAGAGCTCCTACGAGCAGTACTTC | CAWSADSKSSYEQYF | TRBJ2-7 | . | TRBV30 | .
TGTGCCAGCAGCACAACCGGGACAGGAAGCACTGAAGCTTTCTTT | CASSTTGTGSTEAFF | TRBJ1-1 | TRBD1 | TRBV9 | many
TGTGCCTGGAGTGTCTTTACTGAAGCTTTCTTT | CAWSVFTEAFF | TRBJ1-1 | . | TRBV30 | many
TGTGCCGGCGGATCCGGGACAGGGGGCTTTGGGGAGCTGTTTTTT | CAGGSGTGGFGELFF | TRBJ2-2 | TRBD1 | TRBV28 | few
TGCAGTCTTCGTGGGCTACCAAACTACGAGCAGTACTTC | CSLRGLPNYEQYF | TRBJ2-7 | . | TRBV20-1 | few
TGTGCCAGCAGCTACCCGCAGGCTCGTGAAAAACTGTTTTTT | CASSYPQAREKLFF | TRBJ1-4 | . | TRBV12-3/TRBV12-4 | many
TGTGCCAGCAGTCCGGGACTAGCGGGAGGGCCGTTCCATGAGCAGTTCTTC | CASSPGLAGGPFHEQFF | TRBJ2-1 | TRBD2 | TRBV28 | many
TGTGCCAGCAGCTTTCGGCTAGCGGGGCTAAACAATGAGCAGTTCTTC | CASSFRLAGLNNEQFF | TRBJ2-1 | TRBD2 | TRBV7-3 | many
TGTGCCAGCAGTGCCTACAGGGGGCGGACAGATACGCAGTATTTT | CASSAYRGRTDTQYF | TRBJ2-3 | TRBD1 | TRBV12-3/TRBV12-4 | many
TGTGCCAGCAGCGGTCGGGGGATCGACACCGGGGAGCTGTTTTTT | CASSGRGIDTGELFF | TRBJ2-2 | . | TRBV9 | few
TGCAGCGTTGAGGGACTTACTGGCTACACCTTC | CSVEGLTGYTF | TRBJ1-2 | . | TRBV29-1 | many
TGTGCCAGCAGTTTCGGGGTTAGCGATTATAAGACCCAGTACTTC | CASSFGVSDYKTQYF | TRBJ2-5 | . | TRBV12-3/TRBV12-4 | many
TGCGCCAGCAGCCAAGGAGGCGGGAGATCATGGGATGAGCAGTTCTTC | CASSQGGGRSWDEQFF | TRBJ2-1 | TRBD2 | TRBV4-3 | few
TGCAGCGTAGATACAGGCACCGGGGAGCTGTTTTTT | CSVDTGTGELFF | TRBJ2-2 | . | TRBV29-1 | many
TGTGCTAGTGGTTTGGTGGAGGGAGCTCTAGCCAAAAACATTCAGTACTTC | CASGLVEGALAKNIQYF | TRBJ2-4 | . | TRBV12-5 | .
TGTGCCAGCAGTTACCGCCATTATGGGGACTTGGCTGATACGCAGTATTTT | CASSYRHYGDLADTQYF | TRBJ2-3 | . | TRBV28 | .
TGTGCCAGCAGTGTACCCGGACTAGCGGGAGGGGGCGGGGAGCTGTTTTTT | CASSVPGLAGGGGELFF | TRBJ2-2 | TRBD2 | TRBV6-1 | few
TGTGACAGCAGCTTGGGACCGGGACAGGGGGACACTGAAGCTTTCTTT | CDSSLGPGQGDTEAFF | TRBJ1-1 | TRBD1 | TRBV7-9 | once
TGCAGCGCCACCGACAGGGTCGGGGAGACCCAGTACTTC | CSATDRVGETQYF | TRBJ2-5 | TRBD1 | TRBV29-1 | many
TGTGCCAGCACCTCACAAGGAGAGGACACTGAAGCTTTCTTT | CASTSQGEDTEAFF | TRBJ1-1 | . | TRBV7-9 | .
TGTGCCAGCAGGGGATTCAGTGAAGCTTTCTTT | CASRGFSEAFF | TRBJ1-1 | . | TRBV12-3/TRBV12-4 | many